Presented here are 32 T cell receptor beta chains from one specimen sequenced in a study of blood T cell repertoires in COVID-19. Data came from immunoSEQ multiplex PCR; TCRdb stores just in-frame clones and leaves some out. The sample contains more than 55,000 clones, about 78% of which appear only once. The sequencing sample was made of peripheral blood. These receptors originate from a man older than 75 with active or convalescent COVID-19.

This rearrangement joins TRBV19 to TRBJ2-3; TRBD1 is a possible D gene (5 bases). Trimming removed 4 bases from V and 0 bases from J, with 14 bases in between. The CDR3 has 16 amino acids. Germline CDR1 and CDR2: LNHDA and SQIVND (reference sequence). CDR3 coding DNA: TGTGCCAGTAGTAGAAATCCAGGGATTAGCACAGATACGCAGTATTTT. The encoded protein is CASSRNPGISTDTQYF.

The chain employs TRBV3-1 (or the pseudogene TRBV3-2) and TRBJ2-1, with 11 bases identical to TRBD2. Germline trimming cut 4 bases from V and 8 bases from J; bases unmatched to any gene: 7. The CDR3 is 15 residues long. The germline V gene has CDR1 LGHDT and CDR2 YNNKEL (reference sequence). CDR3 sequence: CASSPLAGELDEQFF. The DNA for the CDR3 is TGTGCCAGCAGCCCACTAGCGGGAGAATTGGATGAGCAGTTCTTC.

This rearrangement joins TRBV19 to TRBJ1-3; possible D gene TRBD1, 6 bases. Trimming stripped 4 bases from V and 6 bases from J, with 13 bases between. The germline V gene encodes CDR1 LNHDA and CDR2 SQIVND (reference sequence). The length of the CDR3 is 14 residues. The CDR3 DNA sequence: TGTGCCAGTAGTACGGGGGGCGCCGAAAACACCATATATTTT. Its protein product is CASSTGGAENTIYF.

This clone was counted a single time. The chain carries TRBV7-5 and TRBJ1-4; the table's D call, TRBD1, has no DNA check behind it. TRBV7-5 is a recognized pseudogene. CDR3 size: 17 residues. The CDR3 bases are TGTGTCAGAAGCCCCTGTATACAGGGGCCACCTAATGAAAAACTGTTTTTT. Translation: CVRSPCIQGPPNEKLFF.

The chain uses TRBV3-1 (or the pseudogene TRBV3-2) and TRBJ2-2, with TRBD1 matching 8 bases. The V gene's germline CDR1 is LGHDT and CDR2 YNNKEL (reference sequence). J gave up 4 bases and V 4 bases, and 2 bases lay outside the gene matches. This CDR3 contains 14 residues. CDR3 loop: CASSLTGGTGELFF. DNA of the CDR3: TGTGCCAGCAGCCTTACAGGGGGCACCGGGGAGCTGTTTTTT.

The chain is built from TRBV9 and TRBJ2-2; D remains unclear. Germline V CDR1 and CDR2: SGDLS, YYNGEE. Trimming removed 4 bases at V and 4 bases at J, with 8 bases between. The CDR3 covers 13 residues. CDR3 amino acids: CASSPAGTGELFF. CDR3 sequence (DNA): TGTGCCAGCAGCCCCGCAGGCACCGGGGAGCTGTTTTTT.

This clone occurred a few times. The chain recombines TRBV5-1 with TRBJ2-2, with 9 bases matching TRBD2. CDR3 length: 19 residues. Germline V gene data show CDR1 as SGHRS and CDR2 as YFSETQ. Trimming took 0 bases from V and 2 from J; bases not matched to a gene: 11. As DNA, the CDR3 is TGCGCCAGCAGCTTGGGCATTCTCAGACTAGCGGAAAACACCGGGGAGCTGTTTTTT. As protein: CASSLGILRLAENTGELFF.

The chain employs TRBV3-1 (or the pseudogene TRBV3-2) and TRBJ2-5; 11 nucleotides line up with TRBD2. V shed 7 bases, J shed 2 bases, and the junction held 15 bases outside the gene matches. In germline, CDR1 is LGHDT, CDR2 YNNKEL (reference sequence). The CDR3 is 18 residues long. The CDR3 region is CASIPGLAGGRGQETQYF. The CDR3 nucleotides read TGTGCCAGCATCCCAGGGCTAGCGGGAGGCCGGGGGCAAGAGACCCAGTACTTC.

The rearrangement joins TRBV25-1 to TRBJ2-2; 9 nucleotides match TRBD2. The V segment lost 1 base and the J segment 5 bases; nucleotides outside the gene matches: 5. Germline-derived CDR1 and CDR2 are MGHDK and SYGVNS. The CDR3 covers 16 residues. CDR3 protein: CASSEWVSGGTGELFF. CDR3 bases: TGTGCCAGCAGTGAATGGGTTAGCGGGGGTACCGGGGAGCTGTTTTTT.

The chain uses TRBV30 and TRBJ2-3, with 9 positions matching TRBD2. This CDR3 comprises 17 residues. Germline V gene lookup returns CDR1 GTSNPN and CDR2 SVGIG (reference sequence). Trimming took 0 bases from V and 2 from J; bases not matched to a gene: 9. Written as DNA, the CDR3 is TGTGCCTGGAGTGTATCGCCTAGCGGGACTCACACAGATACGCAGTATTTT. Its protein is CAWSVSPSGTHTDTQYF.

The gene calls are TRBV18 and TRBJ1-4; 10 bases are a match to TRBD1. CDR3 length: 14 amino acids. The ends lost 3 bases at V and 8 bases at J; junction bases unmatched: 3. Germline-derived CDR1 and CDR2 are KGHSH and LQKENI. Here the CDR3 reads CASSPPGQGEKLFF. CDR3 sequence (DNA): TGTGCCAGCTCACCGCCGGGACAGGGGGAAAAACTGTTTTTT.

This chain joins TRBV27 and TRBJ2-4; D is perhaps TRBD1 (5 bases). Trimming removed 2 bases from V and 4 bases from J, with 12 bases in between. CDR3 size: 15 residues. Per germline, CDR1 MNHEY and CDR2 SMNVEV (reference sequence). The CDR3 loop is CASSLGVQGKNIQYF. CDR3 nucleotides: TGTGCCAGCAGTTTAGGCGTCCAGGGTAAAAACATTCAGTACTTC.

The CDR3 here is CASSQPGLGSYEQYF. In DNA form, the CDR3 reads TGTGCCAGCAGCCAACCGGGACTGGGTTCCTACGAGCAGTACTTC. V usage is TRBV14 and J usage is TRBJ2-7; weak D call: TRBD2 (6 bases). Germline V gene lookup returns CDR1 SGHDN and CDR2 FVKESK. This CDR3 region has 15 residues. The V gene lost 2 bases and the J gene lost 1 base, with 12 bases spanning the gap.

This rearrangement joins TRBV7-8 to TRBJ2-7, with TRBD1 identical over 9 bases. J gave up 4 bases and V 1 base, and 5 bases lay outside the gene matches. From germline, CDR1 is SGHVS and CDR2 FQNEAQ. CDR3 length: 15 residues. CDR3: CASSLGWTGEYEQYF. CDR3 sequence (DNA): TGTGCCAGCAGCTTAGGTTGGACAGGGGAGTACGAGCAGTACTTC.

In DNA form, the CDR3 reads TGTGCCAGCAGCTTGATAGCGGCAGATACGCAGTATTTT. This codes for CASSLIAADTQYF. The chain combines TRBV5-8 with TRBJ2-3; tentative D call: TRBD2 (6 bases). This CDR3 comprises 13 residues. Trimming took 1 base from V and 4 from J, leaving 7 bases between them. Germline loops: CDR1 SGHTS, CDR2 YDEGEE.

This clone was picked up a small number of times. The genes are TRBV6-1 and TRBJ2-2; 8 nucleotides align to TRBD1. This CDR3 contains 13 residues. The germline CDR1 and CDR2 sequences are MNHNS and SASEGT. V lost 7 bases and J lost 4; bases outside the gene matches: 2. In DNA, the CDR3 is TGTGCCAGCAAAACAGGGGGCACCGGGGAGCTGTTTTTT. Translation: CASKTGGTGELFF.

The chain joins TRBV18 to TRBJ1-2; 8 bases fit TRBD1. The CDR3 spans 14 residues. J was trimmed by 2 bases and V by 3 bases; bases with no gene match: 2. Germline V gives CDR1 KGHSH, CDR2 LQKENI. The CDR3 bases are TGTGCCAGCTCACCGGGGACAGGCAACTATGGCTACACCTTC. The encoded protein is CASSPGTGNYGYTF.

The rearrangement uses TRBV9 and TRBJ2-5; 10 bases align to TRBD1. The V and J ends lost 3 bases and 5 bases, in that order; junction bases with no gene match: 7. The CDR3 has 15 amino acids. In germline, CDR1 is SGDLS, CDR2 YYNGEE. For the CDR3, the DNA is TGTGCCAGCAGCGCCGGACAGGGGGTGGGTGAGACCCAGTACTTC. This sequence encodes CASSAGQGVGETQYF.

The V call is TRBV27, the J call TRBJ2-3, with TRBD1 matching over 7 bases. Germline V gives CDR1 MNHEY, CDR2 SMNVEV (reference sequence). CDR3 size: 14 residues. J gave up 2 bases and V 6 bases, and 5 bases lay outside the gene matches. The CDR3: CASRRTGNTDTQYF. The CDR3 DNA follows: TGTGCCAGCAGAAGGACAGGAAACACAGATACGCAGTATTTT.

In this sample, this clone turned up once. This chain links TRBV5-6 with TRBJ2-1; perhaps TRBD2 as D (6 bases). From germline, CDR1 is SGHDT and CDR2 YYEEEE. This CDR3 region has 12 residues. V was pared by 7 bases and J by 5 bases, with 10 bases between. Written as DNA, the CDR3 is TGTGCCAGCGGGAGGAACAACAATGAGCAGTTCTTC. Translation gives CASGRNNNEQFF.

This clone came up a few times. DNA for the CDR3: TGTGCCAGCAGTTACCCCGCGGCCACAGATACGCAGTATTTT. This encodes CASSYPAATDTQYF. The genes are TRBV6-6 and TRBJ2-3, with D unclear. CDR1 is MNHNY, CDR2 SVGAGI, per germline (reference sequence). The CDR3 runs to 14 residues. Trimming took 2 bases from V and 2 from J, leaving 8 bases between them.

The chain recombines TRBV12-3 or TRBV12-4 with TRBJ1-2, with TRBD1 matching over 8 bases. The V segment lost 7 bases and the J segment 2 bases; nucleotides outside the gene matches: 3. The CDR3 is made up of 13 amino acids. The CDR3 spells CASNRGENYGYTF. The CDR3 DNA follows: TGTGCCAGCAACAGGGGGGAAAACTATGGCTACACCTTC.

V and J are TRBV2 and TRBJ1-5, with D perhaps TRBD1 (5 bases). V was pared by 5 bases and J by 0 bases, with 11 bases between. The germline CDR1 and CDR2 sequences are SNHLY and FYNNEI. The CDR3 is 15 residues long. CDR3 sequence reads: CASSPQVNSNQPQHF. For the CDR3, the DNA is TGTGCCAGCAGTCCACAGGTTAATAGCAATCAGCCCCAGCATTTT. The full variable domain, its missing parts supplied by reference TRBV2 and TRBJ1-5, is EPEVTQTPSHQVTQMGQEVILRCVPISNHLYFYWYRQILGQKVEFLVSFYNNEISEKSEIFDDQFSVERPDGSNFTLKIRSTKLEDSAMYFCASSPQVNSNQPQHFGDGTRLSIL.

The rearrangement joins TRBV5-1 to TRBJ2-5, with 11 bases identical to TRBD2. The CDR3 consists of 15 residues. The trim removed 5 bases at V and 2 bases at J, leaving 5 bases unmatched. CDR1 and CDR2 from the germline V gene are SGHRS and YFSETQ. As DNA, the CDR3 is TGCGCCAGCAGGCCCACTAGCGGGGGACAAGAGACCCAGTACTTC. It yields the protein CASRPTSGGQETQYF.

The rearrangement links TRBV2 to TRBJ2-3, with 11 bases matching TRBD2. With 8 bases clipped from V and 6 bases from J, the junction kept 10 bases outside the gene matches. CDR1 and CDR2 (germline): SNHLY, FYNNEI. The CDR3 totals 15 residues. The CDR3 DNA follows: TGTGCCAGCCAAGCTTACGGGACTAGCGGTGATACGCAGTATTTT. This codes for CASQAYGTSGDTQYF. Full variable domain (rest looked up from reference TRBV2 and TRBJ2-3): EPEVTQTPSHQVTQMGQEVILRCVPISNHLYFYWYRQILGQKVEFLVSFYNNEISEKSEIFDDQFSVERPDGSNFTLKIRSTKLEDSAMYFCASQAYGTSGDTQYFGPGTRLTVL.

CDR3 in DNA: TGTGCCAGCAGTTACTTTGCGCCGATCCCTAATGAGCAGTTCTTC. This translates into CASSYFAPIPNEQFF. This chain uses TRBV6-2 or TRBV6-3 with TRBJ2-1; D not certain. The CDR3 totals 15 residues. Per germline, CDR1 MNHEY and CDR2 SVGEGT. V lost 1 base, J lost 7 bases, and 14 bases lay in between.

The rearrangement uses TRBV2 and TRBJ2-3; possible D gene TRBD2, 5 bases. CDR3 size: 13 residues. CDR1 is SNHLY and CDR2 is FYNNEI in the germline V gene. V gave up 7 bases and J gave up 0 bases, with 8 bases separating them. For the CDR3, the DNA is TGTGCCAGCAAGGGAGATAGCACAGATACGCAGTATTTT. Protein: CASKGDSTDTQYF.

V usage is TRBV4-1 and J usage is TRBJ1-1; D call uncertain. The CDR3 runs to 17 residues. Germline assignment: CDR1 MGHRA and CDR2 YSYEKL. Between the trimmed V and J ends, which lost 4 bases and 0 bases, there was a span of 18 bases. This chain's CDR3 is CASSRKGGLVMNTEAFF. The CDR3 DNA reads TGCGCCAGCAGCCGGAAAGGAGGCCTTGTAATGAACACTGAAGCTTTCTTT.

The chain recombines TRBV27 with TRBJ2-3; no clear D gene. V gave up 6 bases and J gave up 3 bases, with 10 bases separating them. This CDR3 comprises 13 residues. Germline loops: CDR1 MNHEY, CDR2 SMNVEV (reference sequence). CDR3 protein: CASSRPGTDTQYF. In DNA form, the CDR3 reads TGTGCCAGCAGCAGACCCGGGACAGATACGCAGTATTTT.

This clone was counted a single time. V gene TRBV14 combines with J gene TRBJ1-1; perhaps TRBD1 as D (6 bases). V was trimmed by 4 bases and J by 3 bases, leaving 12 bases between them. The CDR3 length is 14 residues. Germline CDR1 and CDR2: SGHDN and FVKESK. Here the CDR3 DNA reads TGTGCCAGCAGCCGAAACAGGGCGGACACTGAAGCTTTCTTT. This codes for CASSRNRADTEAFF.

This clone occurred a few times. This chain uses TRBV21-1 with TRBJ1-2. TRBV21-1 is marked as a pseudogene. The CDR3 totals 15 residues. The CDR3 DNA follows: TGTGCCAGCAGCAATCATCGGGGAACCTACTATGGCTACACCTTC. It encodes CASSNHRGTYYGYTF.

CDR3 sequence (DNA): TGCAGCGTTGTTCCGGGGGGGTCGGATGAAAAACTGTTTTTT. It yields the protein CSVVPGGSDEKLFF. The V gene is TRBV29-1, the J gene TRBJ1-4, with a weak D call TRBD1 (5 bases). Per germline, CDR1 SQVTM and CDR2 ANQGSEA. Trimming removed 4 bases at V and 6 bases at J, with 15 bases between. The CDR3 spans 14 residues.